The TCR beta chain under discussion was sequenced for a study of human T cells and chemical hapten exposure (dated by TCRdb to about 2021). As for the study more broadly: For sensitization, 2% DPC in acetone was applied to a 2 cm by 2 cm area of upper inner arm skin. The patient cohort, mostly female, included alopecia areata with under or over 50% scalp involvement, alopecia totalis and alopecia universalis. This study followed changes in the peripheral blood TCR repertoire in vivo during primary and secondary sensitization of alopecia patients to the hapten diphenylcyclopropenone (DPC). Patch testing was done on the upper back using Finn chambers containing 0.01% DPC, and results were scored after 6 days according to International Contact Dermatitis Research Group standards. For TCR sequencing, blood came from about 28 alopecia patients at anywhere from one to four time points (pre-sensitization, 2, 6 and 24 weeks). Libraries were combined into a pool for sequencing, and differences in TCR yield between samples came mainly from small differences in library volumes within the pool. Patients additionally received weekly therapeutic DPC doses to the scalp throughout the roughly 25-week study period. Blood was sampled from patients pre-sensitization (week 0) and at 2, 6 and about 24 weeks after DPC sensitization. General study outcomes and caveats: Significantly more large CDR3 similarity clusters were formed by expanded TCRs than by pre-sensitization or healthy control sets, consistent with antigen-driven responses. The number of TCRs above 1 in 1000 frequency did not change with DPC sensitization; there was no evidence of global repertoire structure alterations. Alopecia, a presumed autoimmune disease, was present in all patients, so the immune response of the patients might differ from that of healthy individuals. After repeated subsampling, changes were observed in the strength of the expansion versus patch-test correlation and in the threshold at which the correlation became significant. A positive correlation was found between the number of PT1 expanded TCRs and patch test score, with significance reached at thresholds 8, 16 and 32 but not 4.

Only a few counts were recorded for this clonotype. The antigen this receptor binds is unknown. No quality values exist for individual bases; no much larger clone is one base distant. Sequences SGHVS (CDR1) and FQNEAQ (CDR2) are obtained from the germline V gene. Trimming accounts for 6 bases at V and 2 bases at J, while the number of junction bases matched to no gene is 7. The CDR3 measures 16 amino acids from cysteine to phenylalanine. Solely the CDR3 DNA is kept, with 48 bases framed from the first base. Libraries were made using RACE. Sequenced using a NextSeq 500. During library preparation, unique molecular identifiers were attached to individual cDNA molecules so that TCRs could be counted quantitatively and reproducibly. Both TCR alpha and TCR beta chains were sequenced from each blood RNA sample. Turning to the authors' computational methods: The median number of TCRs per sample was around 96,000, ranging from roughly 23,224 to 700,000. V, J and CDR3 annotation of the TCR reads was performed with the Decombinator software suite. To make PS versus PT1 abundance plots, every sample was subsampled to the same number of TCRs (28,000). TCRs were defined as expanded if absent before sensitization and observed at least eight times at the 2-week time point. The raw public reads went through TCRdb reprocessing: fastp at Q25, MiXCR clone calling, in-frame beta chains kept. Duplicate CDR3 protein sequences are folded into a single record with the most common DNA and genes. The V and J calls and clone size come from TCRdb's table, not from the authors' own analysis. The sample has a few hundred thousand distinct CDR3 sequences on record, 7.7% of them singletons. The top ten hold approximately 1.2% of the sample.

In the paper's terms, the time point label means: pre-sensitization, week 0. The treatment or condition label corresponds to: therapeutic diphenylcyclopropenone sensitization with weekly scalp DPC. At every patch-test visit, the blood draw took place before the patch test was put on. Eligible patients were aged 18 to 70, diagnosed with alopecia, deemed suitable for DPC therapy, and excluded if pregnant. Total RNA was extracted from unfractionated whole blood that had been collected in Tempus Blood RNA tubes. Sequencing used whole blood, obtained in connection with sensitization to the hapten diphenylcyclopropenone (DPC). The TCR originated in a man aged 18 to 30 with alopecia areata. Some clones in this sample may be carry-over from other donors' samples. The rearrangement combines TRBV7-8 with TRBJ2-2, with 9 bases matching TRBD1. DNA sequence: TGTGCCAGCAGACAAAACAGGGGGCGCAACACCGGGGAGCTGTTTTTT. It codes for CASRQNRGRNTGELFF.